This passage covers 14 T cell receptor beta chains from one sample sequenced in a study of shared clonotypes between healthy human individuals (dated by TCRdb to 2019 to 2021). CD8 naive samples consisted of CD45RO-negative cells that were positively selected for CCR7, yielding a CD45RA+CCR7+ population without TemRA cells. Library preparation used the immunoSEQ multiplex PCR assay. TCRdb re-hosts the immuneACCESS table, in-frame sequences only. Its copies lack some clones; in the studies checked, an unresolved V gene accounts for under half of them, and the cause for the rest is not known. Within this sample are millions of clones, with about 95% of them counted one time only. The ten largest account for roughly 1% of the sample. The sample consisted of naive CD8+ T cells sorted from blood. The cell subset or site label corresponds to: CD45RA+CCR7+. These receptors originate from a man younger than 35 in good health.

The chain has TRBV15 and TRBJ2-3; no reliable D call. The V end lost 2 bases, the J end lost 2 bases, and 8 bases lay between the germline ends. CDR3 length: 14 amino acids. Germline CDR1 is LNHNV and CDR2 is YYDKDF (reference sequence). The CDR3, as DNA: TGTGCCACCAGCAGATCCTTAGACACAGATACGCAGTATTTT. Its protein is CATSRSLDTDTQYF.

V and J are TRBV7-9 and TRBJ2-5; D possibly matches TRBD1 or TRBD2 (6 bases each). With 6 bases removed from V and 5 bases from J, the gap between germline ends came to 22 bases. The germline V gene encodes CDR1 SEHNR and CDR2 FQNEAQ (reference sequence). The CDR3 is 16 residues long. The CDR3 is CASRDGGPRKAETQYF. CDR3 nucleotide sequence: TGTGCCAGCAGGGATGGGGGGCCTAGGAAGGCTGAGACCCAGTACTTC.

The chain employs TRBV28 and TRBJ2-5; D not resolved. Germline values: CDR1 MDHEN, CDR2 SYDVKM. V was trimmed by 3 bases and J by 3 bases, leaving 8 bases between them. The CDR3 sequence is 13 residues long. For the CDR3, the DNA is TGTGCCAGCAGTTTCCCGACGAAAGAGACCCAGTACTTC. Translation: CASSFPTKETQYF.

This rearrangement joins TRBV5-8 to TRBJ2-5; no firm D call. The J call is uncertain, as TRBJ2-7 better fits the DNA end. Germline V gene sequence: CDR1 SGHTS, CDR2 YDEGEE. This CDR3 spans 15 amino acids. Here the CDR3 reads CASSLSPLDYHEQYF. In nucleotides, the CDR3 is TGTGCCAGCAGCTTGAGTCCGCTAGATTATCACGAGCAGTACTTC.

Details on this clone: Other DNA sequences from this sample encode an identical CDR3 as well. The chain links TRBV27 to TRBJ1-1, with D possibly matching TRBD1 (6 bases). The V gene lost 3 bases and the J gene lost 4 bases, with 9 bases spanning the gap. This CDR3 is 13 amino acids long. Germline V gene data show CDR1 as MNHEY and CDR2 as SMNVEV (reference sequence). The CDR3: CASSFGGGTEAFF. The CDR3 DNA reads TGTGCCAGCAGTTTCGGAGGGGGCACTGAAGCTTTCTTT.

The chain joins TRBV4-3 to TRBJ2-7; 8 bases map to TRBD2. This CDR3 comprises 16 residues. V lost 0 bases to trimming and J lost 3 bases; unmatched junction nucleotides: 7. The germline V gene encodes CDR1 LGHNA and CDR2 YSLEER. The DNA for the CDR3 is TGCGCCAGCAGCCAAGATCTAGGAAGCGGGAGCTACGAGCAGTACTTC. Its translation: CASSQDLGSGSYEQYF.

This clone was recorded only once. V gene TRBV5-1 combines with J gene TRBJ2-5; perhaps D is TRBD1 or TRBD2 (5 bases each). CDR3 size: 16 residues. Germline assignment: CDR1 SGHRS and CDR2 YFSETQ. V was shortened by 4 bases and J by 0 bases, with 16 bases between the two germline ends. The chain's CDR3 is CASSTDGGRYQETQYF. The CDR3 DNA follows: TGCGCCAGCAGCACTGATGGGGGTAGGTACCAAGAGACCCAGTACTTC. Variable domain in full (rest from reference TRBV5-1 and TRBJ2-5): KAGVTQTPRYLIKTRGQQVTLSCSPISGHRSVSWYQQTPGQGLQFLFEYFSETQRNKGNFPGRFSGRQFSNSRSEMNVSTLELGDSALYLCASSTDGGRYQETQYFGPGTRLLVL.

A note on this clone: Other DNA sequences in this specimen translate into the identical CDR3. The chain links TRBV7-6 to TRBJ2-1; D is tentatively TRBD1 or TRBD2 (5 bases each). The CDR3 runs to 13 residues. CDR1 is SGHVS and CDR2 is FNYEAQ in the germline V gene. V lost 3 bases to trimming and J lost 7 bases, with 10 bases between them. The CDR3 DNA reads TGTGCCAGCAGCTTGGGTGGGGGTAATGAGCAGTTCTTC. Protein product: CASSLGGGNEQFF. The whole variable domain, remainder taken from reference TRBV7-6 and TRBJ2-1, is GAGVSQSPRYKVTKRGQDVALRCDPISGHVSLYWYRQALGQGPEFLTYFNYEAQQDKSGLPNDRFSAERPEGSISTLTIQRTEQRDSAMYRCASSLGGGNEQFFGPGTRLTVL.

This sequence joins TRBV27 and TRBJ2-7, with TRBD2 as a possible D gene (5 bases). In germline, CDR1 is MNHEY, CDR2 SMNVEV (reference sequence). This CDR3 comprises 12 residues. Deletions cut 6 bases from V and 5 bases from J, with 11 bases between. CDR3 amino acids: CASSRGSHEQYF. CDR3 bases: TGTGCCAGCAGCCGAGGGTCCCACGAGCAGTACTTC.

The genes are TRBV27 and TRBJ2-7; 10 bases are shared with TRBD1. The CDR3 totals 16 residues. V lost 3 bases and J lost 3; bases outside the gene matches: 8. Per the germline V gene, CDR1 is MNHEY and CDR2 is SMNVEV (reference sequence). The CDR3 here is CASSFGGTGVYYEQYF. CDR3 nucleotides: TGTGCCAGCAGTTTTGGAGGGACAGGGGTTTACTACGAGCAGTACTTC.

The rearrangement uses TRBV4-3 and TRBJ2-3; TRBD2 matches at 13 bases. V was clipped by 1 base and J by 4 bases; unmatched bases: 2. CDR3 length: 16 residues. In germline, CDR1 is LGHNA, CDR2 YSLEER. CDR3 sequence (DNA): TGCGCCAGCAGCCAAGGGACTAGCGGGAGTTCAGATACGCAGTATTTT. Amino acids: CASSQGTSGSSDTQYF.

The V gene is TRBV28, the J gene TRBJ1-1; D is ambiguous. V was shortened by 5 bases and J by 11 bases, with 15 bases between the two germline ends. Germline assignment: CDR1 MDHEN and CDR2 SYDVKM. This CDR3 is 12 amino acids long. The DNA of the CDR3 is TGTGCCAGCAGTCCAGGATCCGATAAGGCTTTCTTT. This sequence encodes CASSPGSDKAFF. Looking up the rest from reference TRBV28 and TRBJ1-1 gives the full variable domain: DVKVTQSSRYLVKRTGEKVFLECVQDMDHENMFWYRQDPGLGLRLIYFSYDVKMKEKGDIPEGYSVSREKKERFSLILESASTNQTSMYLCASSPGSDKAFFGQGTRLTVV.

The genes are TRBV6-1 and TRBJ1-1; the match to TRBD1 covers 11 bases. The CDR3 extends over 14 amino acids. The J segment lost 3 bases and the V segment lost 6 bases, leaving 3 bases of the junction unmatched. Germline lookup yields CDR1 MNHNS and CDR2 SASEGT. The CDR3 region is CASRRTGGYTEAFF. Written as DNA, the CDR3 is TGTGCCAGCAGGCGGACAGGGGGCTACACTGAAGCTTTCTTT.

Written as DNA, the CDR3 is TGCGCCAGCAGCCAAAACTTCGGGGAATACGAGCAGTACTTC. It is translated as CASSQNFGEYEQYF. V usage is TRBV4-1 and J usage is TRBJ2-7; D might be TRBD2 (5 bases). V lost 2 bases to trimming and J lost 4 bases, with 12 bases between them. Germline V CDR1 and CDR2: MGHRA, YSYEKL. The CDR3 sequence is 14 residues long.